This passage covers 29 T cell receptor beta chains from one sample sequenced in a study of breast tumors, draining lymph nodes, adjacent tissues. Axillary draining lymph nodes of breast cancer patients supplied the node samples. MiXCR was run by TCRdb on the multiplex PCR reads, yielding one entry per CDR3 protein. This sample carries about 140,000 distinct CDR3 sequences, approximately 32% of them seen once, and the ten largest clones take about 2.5%. Material: axillary lymph node tissue. These receptors came from a female donor with breast cancer. Some clones in this sample may be carry-over from other donors' samples.

A word on this clonotype: A read error is likely, as this CDR3 ends without the conserved phenylalanine or tryptophan. It is unclear where the CDR3 begins or ends on the DNA, so no DNA is shown, and the CDR3 is as TCRdb lists it. This chain connects TRBV11-2 to TRBJ2-5; the D call in the table, TRBD1, was not verified against the DNA. The CDR3 numbers 9 amino acids, ends counted. Germline V CDR1 and CDR2: SGHAT, FQNNGV. CDR3 residues: CASSSRTGG.

Many counts were recorded for this clonotype. V gene TRBV6-1 combines with J gene TRBJ1-4; D is unclear. Germline CDR1 and CDR2: MNHNS and SASEGT. Trimming stripped 4 bases from V and 1 base from J, with 13 bases between. The CDR3 is 16 amino acids. The CDR3 reads CASSGSFLGTNEKLFF. Here the CDR3 DNA reads TGTGCCAGCAGTGGATCCTTCCTGGGAACTAATGAAAAACTGTTTTTT.

The sample holds many counts of this clonotype. A much larger clone lies a single base off, so this may be a read error. V and J are TRBV7-8 and TRBJ1-6; maybe TRBD1 (5 bases). This CDR3 has 18 residues. Per the germline V gene, CDR1 is SGHVS and CDR2 is FQNEAQ. The DNA of the CDR3 is TGTGCCAGCAGCCCGATTATTGCAGGGAGCTCCTATAATCCACCCCTCCACTTT. Protein product: CASSPIIAGSSYNPPLHF.

Worth noting for this clonotype: This may be a read error: a much more frequent sequence differs by one nucleotide. This chain uses TRBV6-1 with TRBJ2-2; D is possibly TRBD1 or TRBD2 (5 bases each). This CDR3 is 13 amino acids long. Germline V gene sequence: CDR1 MNHNS, CDR2 SASEGT. DNA of the CDR3: TGTGCGATGGGGGAGCAGCTCACCGGGGAGCTGTTTTTT. It codes for CAMGEQLTGELFF.

This clonotype came up many times. The chain uses TRBV20-1 and TRBJ2-2; D perhaps matches TRBD1 (6 bases). V was cut by 3 bases and J by 1 base, with 9 bases left in between. The CDR3 runs 14 residues. Germline lookup yields CDR1 DFQATT and CDR2 SNEGSKA (reference sequence). The CDR3 bases are TGCAGTGCTAGGGTAGGGGGGAACACCGGGGAGCTGTTTTTT. Translating it yields CSARVGGNTGELFF.

To note about this clonotype: Mismatch with germline at one junction end may stem from a read error. V is TRBV11-2 and J is TRBJ1-6; 8 bases align to TRBD1. CDR3 length equals 17 residues. Germline V gene sequence: CDR1 SGHAT, CDR2 FQNNGV. CDR3: CGSSLESRQGANSPLHF. The CDR3 nucleotides are TGTGGCAGCAGCTTAGAGAGTCGGCAGGGGGCCAATTCACCCCTCCACTTT.

This clonotype was seen ten or more times. The rearrangement joins TRBV18 to TRBJ2-3; D possibly matches TRBD1 or TRBD2 (6 bases each). Germline CDR1 reads KGHSH; CDR2 reads LQKENI. The V gene lost 4 bases and the J gene lost 3 bases, with 11 bases spanning the gap. The CDR3 is 14 residues long. The CDR3 protein is CASSRGAMTDTQYF. CDR3 bases: TGTGCCAGCTCACGGGGGGCGATGACAGATACGCAGTATTTT.

In this sample, this clonotype turned up many times. The junction departs from germline at one end; a sequencing error may be responsible. The J gene is TRBJ1-2, the V gene TRBV20-1; D is perhaps TRBD1 (5 bases). CDR1 is DFQATT and CDR2 is SNEGSKA in the germline V gene (reference sequence). This CDR3 is 15 amino acids long. CDR3 sequence reads: CSARELGLNSDGYTF. CDR3 nucleotides: TGCAGTGCTCGAGAGTTGGGGCTCAACTCGGATGGCTACACCTTC.

This clonotype has at least ten counts. This chain joins TRBV19 and TRBJ2-2, with D possibly TRBD1 on 6 matching bases. Trimming removed 4 bases from V and 5 bases from J, with 20 bases in between. Per the germline V gene, CDR1 is LNHDA and CDR2 is SQIVND (reference sequence). The CDR3 has 17 amino acids. The CDR3 nucleotides read TGTGCCAGTAGTACCATTCCTAGGGGGTTGCTTACCGGGGAGCTGTTTTTT. It encodes CASSTIPRGLLTGELFF.

There are a few counts of this clonotype. The genes are TRBV5-1 and TRBJ1-1; possibly TRBD1 for D (6 bases). V was trimmed by 4 bases and J by 3 bases, leaving 10 bases between them. Germline V gene lookup returns CDR1 SGHRS and CDR2 YFSETQ. This CDR3 spans 13 amino acids. The DNA for the CDR3 is TGCGCCAGCAGCCCCTCAGGGGACACTGAAGCTTTCTTT. As protein: CASSPSGDTEAFF.

This clonotype was recorded many times. The chain joins TRBV15 to TRBJ2-3; D is perhaps TRBD2 (6 bases). Germline CDR1 and CDR2: LNHNV and YYDKDF (reference sequence). V lost 0 bases, J lost 4 bases, and 14 bases lay in between. This CDR3 contains 16 residues. The CDR3 here is CATSRDRVPGADTQYF. CDR3 in DNA: TGTGCCACCAGCAGAGATAGGGTGCCGGGAGCAGATACGCAGTATTTT.

This clonotype was picked up many times. A read error may produce the germline difference seen at one junction end. The chain uses TRBV19 and TRBJ1-2, with D possibly TRBD1 on 5 matching bases. The CDR3 consists of 13 residues. Germline CDR1 LNHDA, CDR2 SQIVND (reference sequence). CDR3 nucleotide sequence: TGTACCAGTAGGTCAAGGGACAACTATGGCTACACCTTC. This gives the protein CTSRSRDNYGYTF.

This clonotype was picked up one time. V gene TRBV20-1 combines with J gene TRBJ2-5; D may be TRBD1 or TRBD2 (5 bases each). The V end lost 1 base, the J end lost 7 bases, and 10 bases lay between the germline ends. Germline V gene data show CDR1 as DFQATT and CDR2 as SNEGSKA (reference sequence). This CDR3 spans 12 amino acids. CDR3 sequence (DNA): TGCAGTGCTAGAGGGGGGTGGCGGACCCAGTACTTC. Translating gives CSARGGWRTQYF.

This clonotype has a count of ten or more. The J gene is TRBJ2-1, the V gene TRBV19; TRBD1 matches at 9 bases. CDR1 is LNHDA and CDR2 is SQIVND in the germline V gene (reference sequence). V shed 5 bases, J shed 5 bases, and the junction held 7 bases outside the gene matches. This CDR3 contains 15 residues. CDR3 coding DNA: TGTGCCAGTAGTCCCCGGGACAGGGATAACAATGAGCAGTTCTTC. The encoded protein is CASSPRDRDNNEQFF.

This clonotype occurred many times. The rearrangement links TRBV30 to TRBJ2-1, with 9 bases aligning to TRBD2. With 3 bases clipped from V and 9 bases from J, the junction kept 6 bases outside the gene matches. Germline V gene sequence: CDR1 GTSNPN, CDR2 SVGIG (reference sequence). CDR3 size: 13 residues. Here the CDR3 DNA reads TGTGCCTGGAGAAAAGCGGGGGGTGGTGAGCAGTTCTTC. This encodes CAWRKAGGGEQFF.

This clonotype appeared many times. Germline and junction disagree at one end, which may indicate a read error. The chain is built from TRBV6-5 and TRBJ2-1; possibly TRBD2 for D (6 bases). This CDR3 region has 14 residues. The germline gives CDR1 MNHEY, CDR2 SVGAGI. CDR3 protein: CASSHSITGGEQFF. CDR3 coding DNA: TGTGCCAGCAGTCACTCGATCACCGGGGGTGAGCAGTTCTTC.

This clonotype was recorded many times. The DNA of the CDR3 is TGCAGTGCCGCCGGACCTAGCGGGGGTACAGATACGCAGTATTTT. This translates into CSAAGPSGGTDTQYF. The chain links TRBV20-1 to TRBJ2-3, with 10 bases fitting TRBD2. Unmatched junction bases numbered 9, after V lost 6 bases and J lost 3 bases. The CDR3 totals 15 residues. Germline lookup yields CDR1 DFQATT and CDR2 SNEGSKA (reference sequence).

This clonotype was detected many times. This sequence may be a read error, since a much larger clone differs from it by one base. The rearrangement uses TRBV6-6 and TRBJ1-6; D call uncertain. The CDR3 runs 16 residues. From germline, CDR1 is MNHNY and CDR2 SVGAGI (reference sequence). The V gene lost 6 bases and the J gene lost 0 bases, with 12 bases spanning the gap. The CDR3: CASRPDGFSYNSPLHF. The CDR3 DNA reads as TGTGCCAGCAGGCCTGACGGCTTCTCCTATAATTCACCCCTCCACTTT.

This clonotype was counted many times. The genes are TRBV7-9 and TRBJ1-6; TRBD1 matches at 7 bases. Germline V CDR1 and CDR2: SEHNR, FQNEAQ (reference sequence). Trimming cost V 8 bases and J 8 bases; bases outside gene matches: 12. The CDR3 contains 15 residues. CDR3: CASGKSGTVHSPLHF. The CDR3 nucleotides read TGTGCCAGCGGCAAAAGCGGGACAGTACATTCACCCCTCCACTTT.

This clonotype turned up a few times. A much larger clone is a single base away; this may be a read error. The chain couples TRBV13 to TRBJ2-1; 8 bases align to TRBD1. Germline V gives CDR1 PRHDT, CDR2 FYEKMQ (reference sequence). CDR3 length equals 16 residues. The J segment lost 8 bases and the V segment lost 2 bases, leaving 11 bases of the junction unmatched. The CDR3 coding sequence is TGTGCCAGCAGCTTACAGGGACAGGCCGTGGGGGATGAGCAGTTCTTC. Its translation: CASSLQGQAVGDEQFF.

This clonotype was observed at least ten times. This sequence joins TRBV3-1 and TRBJ1-3, with D unresolved. With 0 bases removed from V and 2 bases from J, the gap between germline ends came to 8 bases. CDR3 length equals 15 residues. Looked up from germline, CDR1 is LGHDT and CDR2 is YNNKEL (reference sequence). CDR3 in amino acids: CASSQDIGAGNTIYF. The CDR3 DNA reads TGTGCCAGCAGCCAAGATATCGGGGCTGGAAACACCATATATTTT.

The table lists this clonotype with a count of one. The chain carries TRBV7-9 and TRBJ2-5; D is possibly TRBD1 (5 bases). Trimming shortened V by 8 bases and J by 7 bases, and 23 bases separated the two germline ends. The CDR3 has 15 residues. The germline gives CDR1 SEHNR, CDR2 FQNEAQ (reference sequence). DNA for the CDR3: TGTGCCAGCGGCTCAGCTCAGGGTTCCACAGGGACCCAGTACTTC. Translating gives CASGSAQGSTGTQYF.

This clonotype was seen at least ten times. The chain couples TRBV6-6 to TRBJ2-7; weak D call: TRBD1 (6 bases). The V gene's germline CDR1 is MNHNY and CDR2 SVGAGI (reference sequence). The CDR3 has 16 residues. In nucleotides, the CDR3 is TGTGCCCGCAGTTACTTAGGACAGCCTTATACCTACGAGCAGTACGTC. Protein sequence: CARSYLGQPYTYEQYV.

This clonotype was detected ten times or more. V gene TRBV3-1 combines with J gene TRBJ1-6; no definite D call. Per the germline V gene, CDR1 is LGHDT and CDR2 is YNNKEL (reference sequence). The CDR3 spans 15 residues. V was trimmed by 0 bases and J by 10 bases, leaving 13 bases between them. The CDR3 loop is CASSQDWGIRSPLHF. Written as DNA, the CDR3 is TGTGCCAGCAGCCAAGATTGGGGAATCCGATCACCCCTCCACTTT.

Turning to this clonotype: Given a much more abundant clone one base away, this may be a read error. The CDR3 DNA is TGCGCCAGCAGCCCACCGGGACTCTTCACAGGTACGCAGTATTTT. Encoded protein: CASSPPGLFTGTQYF. The chain is built from TRBV4-1 and TRBJ2-3, with D perhaps matching TRBD2 (6 bases). The CDR3 has 15 amino acids. Germline V lookup: CDR1 MGHRA, CDR2 YSYEKL.

This clonotype occurred many times. The chain joins TRBV6-5 to TRBJ2-2; a possible D gene is TRBD1 (5 bases). V was pared by 2 bases and J by 4 bases, with 8 bases between. The CDR3 is 14 residues long. The germline gives CDR1 MNHEY, CDR2 SVGAGI. CDR3 DNA sequence: TGTGCCAGCAGTTACCACAGGTTCACCGGGGAGCTGTTTTTT. This encodes CASSYHRFTGELFF.

The gene calls are TRBV19 and TRBJ1-1; no clear D. Trimming took off 6 bases at V and 6 bases at J, with 17 bases between the two ends. CDR3 length: 14 residues. Germline V gene data show CDR1 as LNHDA and CDR2 as SQIVND (reference sequence). The CDR3 loop reads CASSLASPNAEAFF. For the CDR3, the DNA is TGTGCCAGTAGCTTGGCCTCGCCTAACGCTGAAGCTTTCTTT.

This clonotype appeared many times. The V gene is TRBV12-3 or TRBV12-4, the J gene TRBJ1-2; possible D gene TRBD1, 5 bases. The CDR3 runs 13 residues. V was pared by 6 bases and J by 6 bases, with 14 bases between. CDR3 residues: CASRPGTLDGYTF. The CDR3, as DNA: TGTGCCAGCAGGCCAGGGACCCTCGATGGCTACACCTTC.

The chain's CDR3 is CASSPNSIPGNTIYF. The CDR3 bases are TGTGCCAGCAGTCCCAATTCAATCCCCGGAAACACCATATATTTT. The gene calls are TRBV27 and TRBJ1-3; D is uncertain. The CDR3 runs 15 residues. Germline lookup yields CDR1 MNHEY and CDR2 SMNVEV (reference sequence). Trimming removed 5 bases at V and 4 bases at J, with 15 bases between.